This TCR beta chain was observed in a study of T cell repertoires in cytomegalovirus infection. Germline V gene lookup returns CDR1 SEHNR and CDR2 FQNEAQ (reference sequence). This CDR3 spans 14 amino acids. V gave up 5 bases and J gave up 1 base, with 11 bases separating them. Notes on this clonotype: This could be a read error, since a much larger clone is one nucleotide away.

TCRdb re-analysed the reads in MiXCR, keeping a single row per CDR3 protein. The sample has about 150,000 distinct CDR3 sequences, about 25% seen once; the top ten hold 10% to 11%. The TCR comes from a human donor in good health (CMV status not recorded). Some clones in this sample may be carry-over from other donors' samples. The chain is built from TRBV7-9 and TRBJ2-5; tentative D call: TRBD1 (6 bases). The sequenced material came from PBMCs. CDR3 sequence (DNA): TGTGCCAGCAGCAAGTGGACAGTCCAAGAGACCCAGTACTTC. Translated, it gives CASSKWTVQETQYF.